This T cell receptor beta chain was captured by sequencing in a study of T cells in Graves' hyperthyroidism and ophthalmopathy. This clonotype has ten or more counts. TCR beta CDR3 region amplification was performed from RNA transcripts. First-round RT-PCR targeting the TCR CDR3 was performed with the HTBI primer set. TCRdb re-called the multiplex PCR reads with MiXCR, one entry per CDR3 protein. Of about 300,000 distinct CDR3 sequences listed, roughly a fifth are singletons. The germline CDR1 and CDR2 sequences are LGHDT and YNNKEL (reference sequence). The CDR3 is made up of 15 amino acids. V shed 3 bases and J 7 bases; nucleotides not matched to a gene: 8. Criteria for exclusion of patients were uncontrolled infection, other autoimmune disease, pregnancy or lactation.

Sequenced material: blood. This TCR was recovered from a man aged 45-60 years with Graves' ophthalmopathy. The J gene is TRBJ2-1, the V gene TRBV3-1; 8 nucleotides match TRBD2. The CDR3 loop reads CASSQAGVAGNEQFF. The CDR3 nucleotides are TGTGCCAGCAGCCAGGCTGGAGTAGCGGGAAATGAGCAGTTCTTC.